These T cell receptor beta chains were read from a single sample in a study of T cells in Graves' hyperthyroidism and ophthalmopathy. TCRdb recomputed calls from the multiplex PCR reads with MiXCR, one row per CDR3 protein. In the table there are approximately 600,000 distinct CDR3 sequences, approximately 13% of which are singletons. Material: blood. The receptors shown here come from a woman aged 25 to 39 with Graves' hyperthyroidism that later progressed to Graves' ophthalmopathy. Each CDR3 is given with its conserved first and last residue. The D gene is left open where the match is weak. Size is stated for part of the rows, as once, few or many counts, or as a class when the clone is expanded.

j_gene | d_gene | abundance | v_gene | CDR3aa | CDR3nt
TRBJ2-2 | - | many | TRBV2 | CAIWDILGGGELFF | TGTGCCATCTGGGACATCCTAGGGGGGGGGGAGCTGTTTTTT
TRBJ2-2 | TRBD2 | many | TRBV6-1 | CASSWGGGFTGELFF | TGTGCCAGCAGTTGGGGGGGTGGCTTCACCGGGGAGCTGTTTTTT
TRBJ1-1 | - | few | TRBV5-5 | CASSLAGGPYEAFF | TGTGCCAGCAGCTTGGCTGGGGGCCCGTATGAAGCTTTCTTT
TRBJ2-7 | TRBD2 | many | TRBV28 | CAIRGREGEQYF | TGTGCCATTAGGGGAAGGGAGGGCGAGCAGTACTTC
TRBJ2-3 | - | - | TRBV7-7 | CASSAILDTDTQYF | TGTGCTAGCAGCGCCATACTAGACACAGATACGCAGTATTTT
TRBJ1-2 | - | many | TRBV27 | CASSQWVNYGYTF | TGTGCCAGCAGTCAATGGGTTAACTATGGCTACACCTTC
TRBJ2-7 | - | - | TRBV3-1 | CASSQAFLGPYEQYF | TGTGCCAGCAGCCAAGCATTCCTGGGCCCCTACGAGCAGTACTTC
TRBJ1-4 | - | - | TRBV25-1 | CASSELEPTNEKLFF | TGTGCCAGCAGTGAATTGGAGCCAACTAATGAAAAACTGTTTTTT
TRBJ2-7 | TRBD1 | - | TRBV30 | CAWSQTGGDYEQYF | TGTGCCTGGAGCCAGACAGGGGGCGATTACGAGCAGTACTTC
TRBJ2-7 | - | many | TRBV30 | CAWAEGEGFHEQYF | TGTGCCTGGGCGGAGGGGGAAGGATTCCACGAGCAGTACTTC
TRBJ2-1 | TRBD2 | many | TRBV6-1 | CASRAGGPYNEQFF | TGTGCCAGCAGGGCGGGAGGCCCATACAATGAGCAGTTCTTC
TRBJ2-7 | TRBD2 | many | TRBV11-1 | CASSLGLAAYEQYF | TGTGCCAGCAGCTTGGGCCTAGCGGCCTACGAGCAGTACTTC
TRBJ1-3 | - | many | TRBV7-8 | CASSLQGFGNTIYF | TGTGCCAGCAGCTTACAGGGTTTTGGAAACACCATATATTTT
TRBJ1-1 | TRBD1 | - | TRBV5-1 | CASSWVGDRAEAFF | TGCGCCAGCAGCTGGGTTGGAGACAGGGCCGAAGCTTTCTTT
TRBJ1-1 | - | many | TRBV7-2 | CAGTLGVATEAFF | TGTGCCGGAACTCTGGGGGTAGCAACTGAAGCTTTCTTT
TRBJ1-1 | - | - | TRBV7-9 | CASSLFGGEAFF | TGTGCCAGCAGCTTGTTCGGTGGTGAAGCTTTCTTT
TRBJ1-1 | - | many | TRBV20-1 | CSAGDLMNTEAFF | TGCAGTGCTGGGGACTTAATGAACACTGAAGCTTTCTTT
TRBJ1-5 | - | many | TRBV20-1 | CSARESGGSNQPQHF | TGCAGTGCTAGAGAAAGCGGTGGAAGCAATCAGCCCCAGCATTTT
TRBJ1-1 | - | many | TRBV2 | CASKLENTEAFF | TGTGCCAGCAAGTTAGAGAACACTGAAGCTTTCTTT
TRBJ1-4 | - | - | TRBV4-3 | CASSQDGMDEKLFF | TGCGCCAGCAGCCAAGATGGAATGGATGAAAAACTGTTTTTT
TRBJ2-2 | - | few | TRBV19 | CASSTLQITGELFF | TGTGCCAGTAGTACTTTACAGATCACCGGGGAGCTGTTTTTT
TRBJ1-2 | - | few | TRBV2 | CASKRLISNYGYTF | TGTGCCAGCAAAAGACTGATCTCTAACTATGGCTACACCTTC
TRBJ2-7 | - | - | TRBV27 | CASKPKGKSYGQYF | TGTGCCAGCAAACCTAAAGGGAAGTCCTACGGGCAGTACTTC
TRBJ2-5 | - | - | TRBV12-3/TRBV12-4 | CASTRLNSGVQETQYF | TGTGCCAGCACGAGACTGAATTCTGGAGTCCAAGAGACCCAGTACTTC
TRBJ2-5 | - | many | TRBV28 | CASSPLTDPETQYF | TGTGCCAGCAGTCCCCTTACGGACCCAGAGACCCAGTACTTC
TRBJ2-4 | - | - | TRBV6-2/TRBV6-3 | CASSSRGAVKNIQYF | TGTGCCAGCAGTTCGCGGGGCGCGGTCAAAAACATTCAGTACTTC
TRBJ1-5 | - | many | TRBV6-1 | CASSKGDNNQPQHF | TGTGCCAGCTCCAAGGGGGACAATAATCAGCCCCAGCATTTT